The clone carrying this T cell receptor (beta chain) was seen only a few times. MiXCR, applied by TCRdb to the reads, yields one record per CDR3 protein. Among around 530,000 distinct CDR3 sequences listed, roughly 29% were seen once. These data come from a study of T cell repertoires in cytomegalovirus infection. V was clipped by 5 bases and J by 3 bases, with 13 bases between them. In germline, CDR1 is SEHNR, CDR2 FQNEAQ (reference sequence). This CDR3 is built from 15 residues. What was sequenced was PBMCs. V usage is TRBV7-9 and J usage is TRBJ2-2; D might be TRBD1 (6 bases). This receptor was taken from a human donor in good health (CMV status not recorded). Some clones in this sample may be carry-over from other donors' samples. The CDR3 region has the DNA TGTGCCAGCAGCCACGTACAGGGTGACACCGGGGAGCTGTTTTTT. This encodes CASSHVQGDTGELFF. Complete variable domain (other parts from reference TRBV7-9 and TRBJ2-2): DTGVSQNPRHKITKRGQNVTFRCDPISEHNRLYWYRQTLGQGPEFLTYFQNEAQLEKSRLLSDRFSAERPKGSFSTLEIQRTEQGDSAMYLCASSHVQGDTGELFFGEGSRLTVL.